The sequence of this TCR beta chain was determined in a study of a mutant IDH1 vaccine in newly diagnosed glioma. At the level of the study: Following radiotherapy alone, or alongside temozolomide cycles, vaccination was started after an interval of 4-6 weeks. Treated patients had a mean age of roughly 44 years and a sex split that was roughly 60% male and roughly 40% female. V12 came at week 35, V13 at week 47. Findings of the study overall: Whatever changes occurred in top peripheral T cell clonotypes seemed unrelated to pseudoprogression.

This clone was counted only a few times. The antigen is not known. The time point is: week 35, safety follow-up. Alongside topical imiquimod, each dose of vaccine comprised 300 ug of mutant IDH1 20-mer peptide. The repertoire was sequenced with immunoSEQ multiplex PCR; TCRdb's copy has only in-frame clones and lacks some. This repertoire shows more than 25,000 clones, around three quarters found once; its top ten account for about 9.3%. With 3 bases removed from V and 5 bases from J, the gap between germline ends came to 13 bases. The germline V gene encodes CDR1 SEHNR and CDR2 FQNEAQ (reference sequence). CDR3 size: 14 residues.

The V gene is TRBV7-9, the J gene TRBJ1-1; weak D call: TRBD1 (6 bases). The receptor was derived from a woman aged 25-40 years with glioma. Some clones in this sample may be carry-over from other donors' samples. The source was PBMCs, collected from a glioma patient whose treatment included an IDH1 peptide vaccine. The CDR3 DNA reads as TGTGCCAGCAGCTTGAGGGGGGGGAAAACTGAAGCTTTCTTT. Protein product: CASSLRGGKTEAFF.